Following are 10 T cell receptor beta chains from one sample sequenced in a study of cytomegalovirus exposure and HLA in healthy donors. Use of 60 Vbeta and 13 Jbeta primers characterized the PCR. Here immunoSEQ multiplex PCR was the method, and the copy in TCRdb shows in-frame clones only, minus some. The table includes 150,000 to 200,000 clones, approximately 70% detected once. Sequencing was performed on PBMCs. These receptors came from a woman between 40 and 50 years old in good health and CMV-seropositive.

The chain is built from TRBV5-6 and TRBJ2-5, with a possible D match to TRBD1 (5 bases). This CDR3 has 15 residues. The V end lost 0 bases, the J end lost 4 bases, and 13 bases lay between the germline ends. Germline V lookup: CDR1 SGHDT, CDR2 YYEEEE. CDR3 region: CASSLAVQGLETQYF. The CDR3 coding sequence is TGTGCCAGCAGCTTGGCCGTCCAGGGTTTAGAGACCCAGTACTTC.

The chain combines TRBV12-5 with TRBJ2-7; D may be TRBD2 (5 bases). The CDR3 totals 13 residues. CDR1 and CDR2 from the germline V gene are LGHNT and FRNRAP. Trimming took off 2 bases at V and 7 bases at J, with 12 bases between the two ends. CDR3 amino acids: CASGLTPGVEQYF. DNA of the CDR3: TGTGCTAGTGGTTTGACCCCCGGGGTGGAGCAGTACTTC.

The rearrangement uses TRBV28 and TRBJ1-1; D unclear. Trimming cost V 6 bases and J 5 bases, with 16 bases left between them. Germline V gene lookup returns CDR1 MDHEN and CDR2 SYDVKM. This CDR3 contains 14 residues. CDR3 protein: CASSSSGSGTEAFF. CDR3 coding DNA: TGTGCCAGCAGCTCCTCGGGGTCCGGGACTGAAGCTTTCTTT.

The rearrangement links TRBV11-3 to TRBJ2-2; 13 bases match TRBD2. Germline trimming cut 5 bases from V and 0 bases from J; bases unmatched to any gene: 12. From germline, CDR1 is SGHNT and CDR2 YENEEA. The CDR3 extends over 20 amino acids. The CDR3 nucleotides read TGTGCCAGCAGCACGACCCCTCCGGGACTAGCGGGACCGAACACCGGGGAGCTGTTTTTT. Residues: CASSTTPPGLAGPNTGELFF.

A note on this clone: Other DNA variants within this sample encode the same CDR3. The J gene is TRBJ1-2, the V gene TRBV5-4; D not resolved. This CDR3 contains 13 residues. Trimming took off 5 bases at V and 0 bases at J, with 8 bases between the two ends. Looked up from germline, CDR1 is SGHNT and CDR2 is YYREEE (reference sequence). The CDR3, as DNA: TGTGCCAGCAGTTTAACAGCTAACTATGGCTACACCTTC. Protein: CASSLTANYGYTF.

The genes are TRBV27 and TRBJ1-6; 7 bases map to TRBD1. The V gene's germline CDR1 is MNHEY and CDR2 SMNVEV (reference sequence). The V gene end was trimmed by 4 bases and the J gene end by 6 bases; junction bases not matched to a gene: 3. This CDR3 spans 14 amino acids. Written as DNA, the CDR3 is TGTGCCAGCAGTTCAGGGGGATTTAATTCACCCCTCCACTTT. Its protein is CASSSGGFNSPLHF.

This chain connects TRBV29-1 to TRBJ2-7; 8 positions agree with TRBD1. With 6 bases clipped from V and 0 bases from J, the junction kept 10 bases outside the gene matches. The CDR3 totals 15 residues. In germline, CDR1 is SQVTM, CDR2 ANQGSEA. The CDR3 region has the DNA TGCAGCGTCGACCTCCGGGACAGGCCCTCCTACGAGCAGTACTTC. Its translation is CSVDLRDRPSYEQYF.

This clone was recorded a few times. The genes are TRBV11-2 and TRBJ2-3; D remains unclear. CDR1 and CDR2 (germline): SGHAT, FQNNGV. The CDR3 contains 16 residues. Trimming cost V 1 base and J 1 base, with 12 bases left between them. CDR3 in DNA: TGTGCCAGCAGCTTAGGAACTCTCGGTGGCACAGATACGCAGTATTTT. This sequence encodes CASSLGTLGGTDTQYF.

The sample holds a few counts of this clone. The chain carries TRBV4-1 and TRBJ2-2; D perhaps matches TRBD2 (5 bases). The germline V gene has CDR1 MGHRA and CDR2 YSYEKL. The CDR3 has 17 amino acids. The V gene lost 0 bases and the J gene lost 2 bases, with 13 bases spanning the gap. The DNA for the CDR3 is TGCGCCAGCAGCCAAGATCTAAAAGGAGGCAACACCGGGGAGCTGTTTTTT. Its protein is CASSQDLKGGNTGELFF.

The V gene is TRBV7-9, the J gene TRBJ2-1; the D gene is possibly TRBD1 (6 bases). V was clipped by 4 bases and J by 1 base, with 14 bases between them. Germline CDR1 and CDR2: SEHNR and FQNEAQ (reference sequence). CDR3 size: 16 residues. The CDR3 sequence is CASSSQTGDSYNEQFF. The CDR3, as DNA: TGTGCCAGCAGCTCCCAGACAGGTGATTCCTACAATGAGCAGTTCTTC.